What follows are 27 T cell receptor beta chains derived from one specimen sequenced in a study of blood T cell repertoires in COVID-19. Data came from immunoSEQ multiplex PCR; TCRdb stores just in-frame clones and leaves some out. The sample includes about 160,000 clones, around four fifths seen only once; the top ten take 4.4%. The sample taken for sequencing was PBMCs or T cells enriched from blood (not recorded which). The receptors were gathered from a woman in her 50s who had recovered from COVID-19.

This clone was seen a single time. The chain couples TRBV18 to TRBJ1-5; 7 bases fit TRBD1. CDR3 length equals 17 residues. The germline V gene has CDR1 KGHSH and CDR2 LQKENI. Unmatched junction bases numbered 8, after V lost 2 bases and J lost 1 base. The CDR3 DNA sequence: TGTGCCAGCTCACCAAGACAGGGCAAGGGGAGCAATCAGCCCCAGCATTTT. Translating gives CASSPRQGKGSNQPQHF.

The gene calls are TRBV5-1 and TRBJ2-1; TRBD2 might be the D (5 bases). With 6 bases removed from V and 5 bases from J, the gap between germline ends came to 27 bases. CDR1 and CDR2 (germline): SGHRS, YFSETQ. There are 18 residues in the CDR3. In nucleotides, the CDR3 is TGCGCCAGCACGACGAAAACGGTATTAGTGAGGGCCAACAATGAGCAGTTCTTC. Its translation: CASTTKTVLVRANNEQFF.

The chain recombines TRBV19 with TRBJ1-5; D is perhaps TRBD1 (5 bases). Germline V lookup: CDR1 LNHDA, CDR2 SQIVND (reference sequence). This CDR3 is built from 13 residues. V was trimmed by 0 bases and J by 9 bases, leaving 9 bases between them. The CDR3: CASSIDGGGPQHF. The CDR3 DNA follows: TGTGCCAGTAGTATAGATGGCGGGGGGCCCCAGCATTTT.

The V call is TRBV5-4, the J call TRBJ2-7; TRBD2 matches at 7 bases. In germline, CDR1 is SGHNT, CDR2 YYREEE (reference sequence). V lost 4 bases and J lost 4; bases outside the gene matches: 11. The CDR3 spans 15 residues. CDR3 sequence: CASSGWAGETYEQYV. The CDR3 DNA reads as TGTGCCAGCAGCGGTTGGGCGGGGGAGACTTACGAGCAGTACGTC.

This clone was picked up many times. The chain joins TRBV29-1 to TRBJ1-2; D is uncertain. This CDR3 has 13 residues. Germline-derived CDR1 and CDR2 are SQVTM and ANQGSEA. Between the trimmed V and J ends, which lost 3 bases and 5 bases, there was a span of 13 bases. CDR3 nucleotides: TGCAGCGTTGATCCGGAGGGCCCTTATGGCTACACCTTC. This gives the protein CSVDPEGPYGYTF.

This chain uses TRBV28 with TRBJ2-3; 9 positions match TRBD2. This CDR3 has 15 residues. Germline V gene sequence: CDR1 MDHEN, CDR2 SYDVKM. J was trimmed by 7 bases and V by 3 bases; bases with no gene match: 8. The CDR3 coding sequence is TGTGCCAGCAGTTTCATGGGACTAGCTCCTCATACGCAGTATTTT. This encodes CASSFMGLAPHTQYF.

This clone was detected only a few times. This chain links TRBV25-1 with TRBJ2-1; TRBD2 agrees at 8 bases. The CDR3 extends over 18 amino acids. Trimming cost V 3 bases and J 3 bases; bases outside gene matches: 13. Germline CDR1 and CDR2: MGHDK and SYGVNS. CDR3 sequence: CASSESGRRRNFYNEQFF. The CDR3 DNA sequence: TGTGCCAGCAGTGAGAGCGGGAGACGCAGGAACTTCTACAATGAGCAGTTCTTC. The full variable domain, with the rest looked up from reference TRBV25-1 and TRBJ2-1, is EADIYQTPRYLVIGTGKKITLECSQTMGHDKMYWYQQDPGMELHLIHYSYGVNSTEKGDLSSESTVSRIRTEHFPLTLESARPSHTSQYLCASSESGRRRNFYNEQFFGPGTRLTVL.

CDR3 loop: CASSAWTSGLLSTDTQYF. The CDR3 nucleotides are TGTGCCAGCAGCGCCTGGACTAGCGGGCTCTTGAGCACAGATACGCAGTATTTT. J is TRBJ2-3 and V is TRBV7-9; 11 bases map to TRBD2. This CDR3 has 18 amino acids. Germline trimming cut 5 bases from V and 0 bases from J; bases unmatched to any gene: 10. Germline loops: CDR1 SEHNR, CDR2 FQNEAQ (reference sequence).

This chain joins TRBV19 and TRBJ2-4; D gene ambiguous. Germline V gene data show CDR1 as LNHDA and CDR2 as SQIVND (reference sequence). CDR3 length equals 14 residues. Trimming pared 5 bases from V and 0 bases from J, leaving 8 bases between. CDR3 loop: CASSPGLAKNIQYF. The CDR3 coding sequence is TGTGCCAGTAGTCCGGGTCTAGCCAAAAACATTCAGTACTTC. Supplemented by reference TRBV19 and TRBJ2-4, the full variable domain reads DGGITQSPKYLFRKEGQNVTLSCEQNLNHDAMYWYRQDPGQGLRLIYYSQIVNDFQKGDIAEGYSVSREKKESFPLTVTSAQKNPTAFYLCASSPGLAKNIQYFGAGTRLSVL.

This chain joins TRBV11-2 and TRBJ1-2; 7 bases agree with TRBD1. Germline values: CDR1 SGHAT, CDR2 FQNNGV. V lost 5 bases to trimming and J lost 4 bases; unmatched junction nucleotides: 4. The CDR3 totals 13 residues. CDR3 nucleotides: TGTGCCAGCAGCGCAGACAGGGCCTATGGCTACACCTTC. Translated, it gives CASSADRAYGYTF.

The chain uses TRBV4-3 and TRBJ1-6; TRBD1 is a possible D gene (6 bases). V dropped 7 bases and J dropped 7 bases, with 14 bases sitting between them. Germline CDR1 and CDR2: LGHNA and YSLEER. This CDR3 has 14 amino acids. CDR3 loop: CASNHRAANSPLHF. CDR3 DNA sequence: TGCGCCAGCAACCACAGGGCGGCAAATTCACCCCTCCACTTT.

The V gene is TRBV19, the J gene TRBJ1-4; D is uncertain. V gave up 7 bases and J gave up 4 bases, with 10 bases separating them. Germline values: CDR1 LNHDA, CDR2 SQIVND (reference sequence). The CDR3 extends over 13 amino acids. The CDR3 reads CASIDTDNEKLFF. Written as DNA, the CDR3 is TGTGCCAGTATTGACACAGATAATGAAAAACTGTTTTTT. Drawing the rest from reference TRBV19 and TRBJ1-4, the complete variable domain is DGGITQSPKYLFRKEGQNVTLSCEQNLNHDAMYWYRQDPGQGLRLIYYSQIVNDFQKGDIAEGYSVSREKKESFPLTVTSAQKNPTAFYLCASIDTDNEKLFFGSGTQLSVL.

The V call is TRBV27, the J call TRBJ2-1; 10 nucleotides align to TRBD1. Germline V gene lookup returns CDR1 MNHEY and CDR2 SMNVEV (reference sequence). This CDR3 contains 16 residues. Trimming removed 4 bases from V and 6 bases from J; junction bases left unmatched: 9. Here the CDR3 reads CASSSTGTGVSNEQFF. CDR3 nucleotide sequence: TGTGCCAGCAGTTCAACCGGGACAGGGGTCTCCAATGAGCAGTTCTTC.

The genes are TRBV29-1 and TRBJ1-4; D gene unclear. Germline loops: CDR1 SQVTM, CDR2 ANQGSEA. The length of the CDR3 is 13 residues. V was cut by 4 bases and J by 7 bases, with 13 bases left in between. The CDR3 reads CSVARMVGEKLFF. In nucleotides, the CDR3 is TGCAGCGTTGCCAGGATGGTGGGTGAAAAACTGTTTTTT.

The rearrangement joins TRBV28 to TRBJ2-1, with 7 bases aligning to TRBD1. The trim removed 3 bases at V and 9 bases at J, leaving 8 bases unmatched. CDR3 length: 14 residues. Per germline, CDR1 MDHEN and CDR2 SYDVKM. This chain's CDR3 is CASSFVRGFGEQFF. The CDR3 DNA reads as TGTGCCAGCAGTTTCGTCAGGGGGTTTGGTGAGCAGTTCTTC.

This rearrangement joins TRBV12-5 to TRBJ2-2; D possibly corresponds to TRBD2 (5 bases). This CDR3 is built from 13 residues. The V end was cut by 6 bases, the J end by 2 bases, with 7 bases between. Germline V CDR1 and CDR2: LGHNT, FRNRAP. Written as DNA, the CDR3 is TGTGCTAGTGGCCGGACTAACACCGGGGAGCTGTTTTTT. It specifies CASGRTNTGELFF.

On this clone itself: One junction end disagrees with the germline gene, perhaps due to a read error. The chain links TRBV28 to TRBJ2-5, with a weak D call TRBD2 (7 bases). Looked up from germline, CDR1 is MDHEN and CDR2 is SYDVKM. The CDR3 consists of 14 residues. The CDR3 DNA sequence: TGTGTCAGCAAAGGGGGGGCGTACCAAGAGACCCAGTACTTC. Its translation: CVSKGGAYQETQYF.

This clone was counted many times. The rearrangement links TRBV2 to TRBJ1-6, with 8 bases aligning to TRBD1. Germline V lookup: CDR1 SNHLY, CDR2 FYNNEI. The CDR3 contains 15 residues. V lost 6 bases, J lost 10 bases, and 11 bases stayed unmatched. CDR3 sequence reads: CASSPGQGGSSPLHF. CDR3 DNA: TGTGCCAGCAGCCCCGGACAGGGAGGTAGCTCACCCCTCCACTTT.

This clone was detected a few times. The J gene is TRBJ1-4, the V gene TRBV14; TRBD1 matches at 7 bases. After removal of 4 bases from V and 5 bases from J, the junction contained 7 bases not matched to a gene. The CDR3 covers 15 residues. Germline V gene data show CDR1 as SGHDN and CDR2 as FVKESK. CDR3 sequence: CASSPTRGMNEKLFF. CDR3 in DNA: TGTGCCAGCAGCCCTACCAGGGGGATGAATGAAAAACTGTTTTTT.

The chain carries TRBV19 and TRBJ1-2; D gene uncertain. V was clipped by 4 bases and J by 3 bases, with 9 bases between them. The CDR3 is 13 residues long. Germline V gives CDR1 LNHDA, CDR2 SQIVND (reference sequence). The CDR3 bases are TGTGCCAGTAGTAGAGGGTACGACTATGGCTACACCTTC. It is translated as CASSRGYDYGYTF.

The chain links TRBV3-1 (or the pseudogene TRBV3-2) to TRBJ1-6; D perhaps matches TRBD1 (6 bases). CDR1 and CDR2 (germline): LGHDT, YNNKEL (reference sequence). This CDR3 spans 17 amino acids. Trimming took 4 bases from V and 3 from J, leaving 16 bases between them. CDR3 sequence reads: CASSPTSTGYYNSPLHF. The CDR3 DNA is TGTGCCAGCAGCCCTACCTCGACAGGTTACTATAATTCACCCCTCCACTTT.

This clone was picked up one time. This chain links TRBV5-4 with TRBJ2-3, with 11 bases matching TRBD2. The germline V gene encodes CDR1 SGHNT and CDR2 YYREEE (reference sequence). CDR3 length: 16 amino acids. Trimming took 4 bases from V and 0 from J; bases not matched to a gene: 4. DNA for the CDR3: TGTGCCAGCAGCCCGGGACTAGCGGCTAGCACAGATACGCAGTATTTT. Its protein is CASSPGLAASTDTQYF.

This clone has more than one count but fewer than ten. The chain couples TRBV19 to TRBJ2-3, with D maybe TRBD2 (6 bases). The CDR3 sequence is 13 residues long. Between the trimmed V and J ends, which lost 3 bases and 7 bases, there was a span of 11 bases. Germline V gene data show CDR1 as LNHDA and CDR2 as SQIVND (reference sequence). This chain's CDR3 is CASSIGGRNTQYF. CDR3 DNA: TGTGCCAGTAGTATTGGAGGGAGGAATACGCAGTATTTT.

The chain recombines TRBV2 with TRBJ2-5; no reliable D call. The V end lost 8 bases, the J end lost 5 bases, and 9 bases lay between the germline ends. The germline CDR1 and CDR2 sequences are SNHLY and FYNNEI. There are 11 residues in the CDR3. CDR3 protein: CASSEVETQYF. In DNA form, the CDR3 reads TGTGCCAGCTCAGAGGTCGAGACCCAGTACTTC.

Worth noting for this clone: Relative to the germline gene, one junction end is altered; a read error may explain this. CDR3 sequence: CASTIKQGVGVYSNQPQHF. The CDR3 DNA follows: TGTGCCAGTACTATAAAGCAGGGGGTTGGGGTTTATAGCAATCAGCCCCAGCATTTT. The chain recombines TRBV19 with TRBJ1-5; 7 nucleotides agree with TRBD1. Germline lookup yields CDR1 LNHDA and CDR2 SQIVND (reference sequence). CDR3 length: 19 residues.

The gene calls are TRBV20-1 and TRBJ1-1, with D perhaps TRBD1 (6 bases). Germline CDR1 reads DFQATT; CDR2 reads SNEGSKA (reference sequence). The CDR3 consists of 10 residues. Trimming left V 4 bases short and J 9 bases short, with 9 bases between. CDR3 nucleotide sequence: TGCAGTGCTATTGACAGGAAAGCTTTCTTT. Translated: CSAIDRKAFF.

The chain joins TRBV6-2 or TRBV6-3 to TRBJ2-1; 8 positions agree with TRBD2. Per the germline V gene, CDR1 is MNHEY and CDR2 is SVGEGT. With V trimmed by 5 bases and J by 4 bases, 10 bases remained unmatched. The length of the CDR3 is 16 residues. CDR3 DNA sequence: TGTGCCAGCAGTAAACAACTAGCGGTTAGATACAATGAGCAGTTCTTC. Translated, it gives CASSKQLAVRYNEQFF.